Listed below are T cell receptor beta chains from one sample, sequenced in a study of T cell responses to AZD1222 COVID-19 vaccine. Assay: immunoSEQ multiplex PCR; the TCRdb copy retains only in-frame clones and omits some. Here the sample spans over 110,000 clones, 92% being singletons. The specimen was peripheral blood, collected on day 0 of AZD1222 vaccination. The receptor source for this set is an adult in good health. CDR3s include the opening cysteine and the closing phenylalanine or tryptophan.

V gene | CDR3 protein
TRBV9 | CASSPRSPAYEQYF
TRBV6-1 | CASSDFGQGAFGYTF
TRBV5-5 | CASSSSIRTGPGGNTIYF
TRBV2 | CASSRTSGAPNEQFF
TRBV18 | CASSENSADYGYTF
TRBV27 | CASSLTWNTEAFF
TRBV18 | CASSPSTDTQYF
TRBV6-5 | CASSRGASSGYTF
TRBV7-8 | CASSPGGASGRVYTDTQYF
TRBV10-3 | CAISGREGPGTDTQYF
TRBV28 | CASSLMGINEQYF
TRBV6-2/TRBV6-3 | CASSLSSYEQYF
TRBV19 | CASSIGRNTGELFF
TRBV30 | CAWSPRAGGYEQYF
TRBV10-3 | CAIRRDRGTSGGNEQFF
TRBV19 | CASSIAGPLPGEQYF
TRBV2 | CASRPTGEETVSGNTIYF
TRBV6-4 | CASSVQGDSYNEQFF
TRBV7-2 | CASSLGPGSYGYTF
TRBV7-2 | CASSLLQGTGYEQYF
TRBV6-5 | CAGLVRSYNEQFF
TRBV28 | CATSIQGASSGNTIYF
TRBV6-1 | CASSEESRDGYTF
TRBV12-3/TRBV12-4 | CASSLSGTEQFF
TRBV5-1 | CASSFSGPNTGELFF
TRBV20-1 | CSASGVNEKLFF
TRBV29-1 | CSVRPNTEAFF
TRBV3-1/TRBV3-2 | CASSQGHIGGFYGYTF
TRBV25-1 | CASSVGGKDYGYTF